This T cell receptor beta chain stems from a study of blood T cells in healthy people across ages. The use of a sample-barcoded 5' primer and a J-beta primer mix characterized a second PCR of roughly 6 to 11 cycles. TCRdb ran MiXCR on the 5' RACE reads and lists one entry per CDR3 protein. The data show more than 650,000 distinct CDR3 sequences, more than 25% seen once. This CDR3 region has 14 residues. Germline loops: CDR1 SGHRS, CDR2 YFSETQ. V lost 7 bases and J 5 bases, leaving 16 bases between the germline ends. Broader study findings: Estimated diversity that came from one million T cells was considered an underestimate. PBMC samples, being unsorted, prevented any conclusive comparison of naive and antigen-experienced cells.

As regards this clonotype: Antigen: not known.

The sample also formed part of further work on T cells of mothers and their children. That paper adds: Input to cDNA synthesis comprised all extracted RNA, at a ratio of approximately 1.4 ug per 15 ul. Sample barcodes plus 2-4 random nucleotides came from the M1S primer.

The sample comprised blood. V usage is TRBV5-1 and J usage is TRBJ1-5; a weak D match, TRBD1 (5 bases). This TCR was recovered from a boy younger than 18 in good health. Here the CDR3 DNA reads TGCGCCAGCCGCCCAGAGAGGGGAGATCAGCCCCAGCATTTT. It translates to CASRPERGDQPQHF.